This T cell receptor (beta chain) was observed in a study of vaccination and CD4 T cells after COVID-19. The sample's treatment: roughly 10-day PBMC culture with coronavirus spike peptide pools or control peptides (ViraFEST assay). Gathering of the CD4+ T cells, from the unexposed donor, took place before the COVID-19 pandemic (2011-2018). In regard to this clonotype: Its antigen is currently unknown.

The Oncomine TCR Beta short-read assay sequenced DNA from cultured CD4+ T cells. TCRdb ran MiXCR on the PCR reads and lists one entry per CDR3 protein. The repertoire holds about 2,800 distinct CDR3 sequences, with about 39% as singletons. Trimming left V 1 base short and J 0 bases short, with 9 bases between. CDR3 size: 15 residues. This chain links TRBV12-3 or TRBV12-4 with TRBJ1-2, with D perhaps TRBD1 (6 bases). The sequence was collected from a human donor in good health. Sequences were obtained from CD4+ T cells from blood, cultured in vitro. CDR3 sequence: CASSLGTAPNYGYTF. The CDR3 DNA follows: TGTGCCAGCAGTTTAGGGACAGCTCCTAACTATGGCTACACCTTC.